Listed below are T cell receptor beta chains from one sample, sequenced in a study of tumor-infiltrating lymphocytes in localized non-small cell lung cancer. Profiling relied on immunoSEQ multiplex PCR, and the TCRdb table lists in-frame clones only, not all of them. The table has roughly 14,000 clones, roughly 75% seen once. Sequenced material: lung tumor tissue. Receptors were obtained from a human donor with non-small cell lung cancer. Both conserved end residues are trimmed from each CDR3. The D gene is left open where the match is weak. For some rows the clone size is stated as once, few or many, or as a class when expanded; others skip it.

TRBV5-6	NA	NA	ASSLIDLQETQY
TRBV10-1	NA	TRBD2	ASSEMGGLASYEQY
TRBV4-2	few	TRBD2	ASSQGASGGAGETQY
TRBV1	NA	NA	TSSQEVWGARTGELF
TRBV27	once	NA	ASGRWNTEAF
TRBV2	NA	TRBD1	ASSRQGGDGNQPQH
TRBV5-1	NA	TRBD2	ASSLGTSPYNEQF
TRBV11-2	NA	NA	ASSFTQGNTEAF
TRBV7-9	NA	TRBD2	ASSLALAGGRETQY
TRBV14	once	NA	ASSHRGKSSYNEQF
TRBV18	NA	NA	ASSLQSSGANVLT
TRBV5-1	once	TRBD2	ASSLGLAGVTETQY
TRBV5-1	NA	NA	ASSLASRGYYGYT
TRBV19	NA	TRBD2	ASSMTSGGPHGTDTQY
TRBV9	NA	NA	ASSAGTTNTEAF
TRBV28	few	NA	ASSIIESYEQY
TRBV6-4	NA	TRBD2	ASSETSGSYNEQF
TRBV19	NA	NA	ASSIRPPGGEAF
TRBV10-3	NA	NA	ATSSTAGRDGYT
TRBV5-4	NA	NA	ASSRENTGELF
TRBV27	NA	TRBD2	ASTSLAGVTGELF
TRBV5-3	NA	NA	ARSFLGEGYSNQPQH
TRBV7-2	NA	NA	ASSSRSENEAF
TRBV19	once	NA	ASSNQEFYEQY
TRBV7-8	once	NA	ASREGVGTGELF
TRBV7-2	NA	NA	ASSVQGMANEKLF
TRBV7-9	NA	TRBD2	ASSRNLGLAGYEQY
TRBV5-5	NA	TRBD1	ASSIPTGGREDTQY
TRBV7-2	NA	TRBD2	ASSPPTSGSQYEQY
TRBV7-9	NA	TRBD1	ASTQGVATNEKLF
TRBV27	NA	TRBD1	ASRKQGVGSPLH
TRBV5-1	NA	TRBD2	ASSWRLAGEGRYVLATDTQY
TRBV6-1	few	NA	ASSETEVGGNEQF
TRBV10-3	NA	NA	AIKRTENQPQH
TRBV2	NA	NA	ASSSQVGTTDTQY
TRBV15	NA	TRBD2	ATRPSGVGGDYQETQY
TRBV30	NA	TRBD2	AWRGWRETSYEQY
TRBV10-3	NA	NA	AIRTGTDDEQF
TRBV5-1	NA	TRBD1	ASSRDGTGAQPQH
TRBV10-3	NA	NA	AISGGGGANTEAF
TRBV7-2	NA	TRBD1	ASSSDRVNEQF
TRBV28	NA	NA	ASSLIQGQQPQH
TRBV19	NA	TRBD1	ASMDRAGNYGYT
TRBV19	NA	NA	ASSSVDSDSYEQY
TRBV30	NA	TRBD2	AWSVGEGLDEQF
TRBV5-1	NA	NA	ASSLDRGMNTEAF
TRBV7-9	NA	TRBD1	ASRPSGGMNEKLF
TRBV28	NA	NA	ASSKLAAGRYEQY
TRBV5-1	NA	NA	ASSYQGQNTEAF
TRBV6-6	NA	TRBD1	ASRSPGQGADTQY
TRBV29-1	NA	NA	SVGHPNTGELF
TRBV7-3	NA	NA	ASSSEPGLRAGEQF
TRBV6-5	NA	NA	ASNPISGGRYEQY